What follows describes a single T cell receptor beta chain. Antigen: not known. From germline, CDR1 is SNHLY and CDR2 FYNNEI. The CDR3 runs to 12 residues. V shed 5 bases and J shed 15 bases, with 17 bases lying between them. PCR involved 60 Vbeta and 13 Jbeta primers. Assay used: immunoSEQ multiplex PCR; TCRdb lists only in-frame clones, some missing. The data hold some 77,000 clones, with less than 80% observed a single time. The data were taken from a study of cytomegalovirus exposure and HLA in healthy donors. The wider study: Previous work identified some 120 million unique TCR beta sequences from 200 million or so T cells.

Findings and caveats of the study: Reports indicate that TCR beta sequences accurately predicted the HLA-A and HLA-B alleles of most subjects. Later on, analysis showed that most CMV-associated TCR beta chains appeared to be HLA-restricted. A few V segments could not be told apart, such as TRBV6-2 and TRBV6-3, and were left out.

The sample was PBMCs. V gene TRBV2 combines with J gene TRBJ2-1; D ambiguous. The source of this sequence is a man aged 25 to 40 in good health and CMV-seronegative. The CDR3 here is CASSNYNPPGFF. Written as DNA, the CDR3 is TGTGCCAGCAGTAATTACAACCCGCCGGGGTTCTTC.